What follows are 22 T cell receptor beta chains derived from one specimen sequenced in a study of Ad26.COV2.S vaccination and SARS-CoV-2 variants. Measured with immunoSEQ multiplex PCR; TCRdb has only the in-frame clones, and not every one. The profile shows about 350,000 clones, 75% to 90% of them singletons. Treatment denoted: some 20 received Ad26.COV2.S at low or high dose, single or two shots; roughly 5 received placebo; per-sample allocation not given. On day 63 after the first injection, vaccine and placebo recipients gave samples. Source: peripheral blood, taken in a trial of Ad26.COV2.S vaccine versus placebo. Source of these receptors: a person aged 18 to 59 who received the Ad26.COV2.S COVID-19 vaccine or a placebo.

DNA of the CDR3: TGTGCCAGCAGTATCGGAGGGGGAGGGGGTTCACCCCTCCACTTT. It translates to CASSIGGGGGSPLHF. The chain links TRBV7-2 to TRBJ1-6, with D tentatively TRBD1 (6 bases). Germline CDR1 SGHTA, CDR2 FQGNSA. The CDR3 has 15 amino acids. V was cut by 6 bases and J by 9 bases, with 18 bases left in between.

The chain is built from TRBV7-2 and TRBJ2-3, with D unclear. The V end was cut by 0 bases, the J end by 6 bases, with 7 bases between. Germline CDR1 reads SGHTA; CDR2 reads FQGNSA. The CDR3 is made up of 13 amino acids. CDR3 DNA sequence: TGTGCCAGCAGCTTAGCGGCAGCGGATACGCAGTATTTT. Protein sequence: CASSLAAADTQYF.

This chain uses TRBV28 with TRBJ1-6, with D possibly matching TRBD1 (5 bases). This CDR3 comprises 15 residues. V gave up 5 bases and J gave up 10 bases, with 18 bases separating them. Germline V gene sequence: CDR1 MDHEN, CDR2 SYDVKM. The CDR3 bases are TGTGCCAGCAGTGCCCCACAGGCAGGAGGGTCACCCCTCCACTTT. Translation: CASSAPQAGGSPLHF.

The chain uses TRBV7-9 and TRBJ2-3; 9 bases agree with TRBD1. CDR3 length: 15 amino acids. V was clipped by 5 bases and J by 6 bases; unmatched bases: 9. The germline CDR1 and CDR2 sequences are SEHNR and FQNEAQ (reference sequence). CDR3 in amino acids: CASSIQGAAHDTQYF. DNA of the CDR3: TGTGCCAGCAGCATACAGGGGGCTGCCCACGATACGCAGTATTTT.

In this sample, this clone turned up once. This rearrangement joins TRBV2 to TRBJ2-1; maybe TRBD2 (6 bases). Trimming pared 6 bases from V and 8 bases from J, leaving 14 bases between. CDR3 length equals 13 residues. Germline V gene sequence: CDR1 SNHLY, CDR2 FYNNEI. Written as DNA, the CDR3 is TGTGCCAGCAGCACGCGACTAGTCGATGAGCAGTTCTTC. Amino acid sequence: CASSTRLVDEQFF.

The chain combines TRBV9 with TRBJ2-5; 7 nucleotides align to TRBD2. Germline CDR1 and CDR2: SGDLS and YYNGEE. This CDR3 region has 13 residues. Trimming took 4 bases from V and 1 from J; bases not matched to a gene: 1. This CDR3 reads CASSPGGQETQYF. The CDR3 DNA reads as TGTGCCAGCAGCCCGGGGGGCCAAGAGACCCAGTACTTC.

This clone was observed a single time. Other DNA sequences in the sample encode the same CDR3. The chain carries TRBV28 and TRBJ1-2; D gene ambiguous. The CDR3 runs to 11 residues. Germline V gene data show CDR1 as MDHEN and CDR2 as SYDVKM. Trimming took off 2 bases at V and 5 bases at J, with 3 bases between the two ends. In DNA form, the CDR3 reads TGTGCCAGCAGTTTAACGTATGGCTACACCTTC. Protein product: CASSLTYGYTF.

The gene calls are TRBV6-5 and TRBJ1-5, with D uncertain. V gave up 0 bases and J gave up 6 bases, with 9 bases separating them. Germline lookup yields CDR1 MNHEY and CDR2 SVGAGI. The CDR3 totals 14 residues. DNA for the CDR3: TGTGCCAGCAGTTACTCGTCTTTGGCTCAGCCCCAGCATTTT. It is translated as CASSYSSLAQPQHF.

The CDR3 DNA sequence: TGTGCCAGCAGCTTAATCAGCGGGAACACCGGGGAGCTGTTTTTT. The encoded protein is CASSLISGNTGELFF. V gene TRBV7-9 combines with J gene TRBJ2-2; D might be TRBD2 (5 bases). The CDR3 covers 15 residues. V dropped 2 bases and J dropped 1 base, with 8 bases sitting between them. Germline V lookup: CDR1 SEHNR, CDR2 FQNEAQ (reference sequence).

This chain connects TRBV7-2 to TRBJ1-5, with D unclear. There are 14 residues in the CDR3. From germline, CDR1 is SGHTA and CDR2 FQGNSA. With 5 bases removed from V and 6 bases from J, the gap between germline ends came to 14 bases. The chain's CDR3 is CASSPQSTAQPQHF. As DNA, the CDR3 is TGTGCCAGCAGCCCCCAATCGACTGCTCAGCCCCAGCATTTT.

This clone came up once. V is TRBV4-3 and J is TRBJ2-7; a possible D gene is TRBD1 (6 bases). The CDR3 is made up of 14 amino acids. Looked up from germline, CDR1 is LGHNA and CDR2 is YSLEER. V was shortened by 1 base and J by 4 bases, with 11 bases between the two germline ends. CDR3 nucleotides: TGCGCCAGCAGCCAAGTTAACAGGGCTTACGAGCAGTACTTC. Encoded protein: CASSQVNRAYEQYF.

A single count supports this clone. The chain has TRBV3-1 (or the pseudogene TRBV3-2) and TRBJ1-1; a weak D match, TRBD1 (5 bases). Germline CDR1 reads LGHDT; CDR2 reads YNNKEL (reference sequence). Trimming pared 0 bases from V and 4 bases from J, leaving 12 bases between. The CDR3 totals 15 residues. The CDR3 loop reads CASSQDGQGSTEAFF. CDR3 bases: TGTGCCAGCAGCCAAGATGGCCAGGGTAGCACTGAAGCTTTCTTT.

The rearrangement joins TRBV5-4 to TRBJ1-1; 9 bases are a match to TRBD1. The CDR3 runs to 16 residues. Germline CDR1 is SGHNT and CDR2 is YYREEE (reference sequence). V was clipped by 5 bases and J by 3 bases; unmatched bases: 11. The CDR3 is CASRMDRGHGDTEAFF. The DNA for the CDR3 is TGTGCCAGCAGAATGGACAGGGGCCATGGGGACACTGAAGCTTTCTTT.

This clone was picked up one time. The chain carries TRBV7-2 and TRBJ1-1; 8 nucleotides match TRBD1. CDR1 and CDR2 from the germline V gene are SGHTA and FQGNSA. The CDR3 extends over 13 amino acids. V shed 6 bases, J shed 3 bases, and the junction held 3 bases outside the gene matches. The DNA of the CDR3 is TGTGCCAGCAGGATACAGGGGGACACTGAAGCTTTCTTT. It yields the protein CASRIQGDTEAFF.

This clone was detected once. The V gene is TRBV6-5, the J gene TRBJ2-6; D unclear. The CDR3 spans 15 residues. CDR1 MNHEY and CDR2 SVGAGI come from the germline V gene. Between the trimmed V and J ends, which lost 0 bases and 4 bases, there was a span of 7 bases. The DNA for the CDR3 is TGTGCCAGCAGTTACTCGATGTCCGGGGCCAACGTCCTGACTTTC. Translated: CASSYSMSGANVLTF.

The chain uses TRBV10-3 and TRBJ2-1, with TRBD2 matching over 10 bases. Germline V gives CDR1 ENHRY, CDR2 SYGVKD. This CDR3 is 15 amino acids long. V gave up 7 bases and J gave up 6 bases; unmatched junction bases: 9. The CDR3 coding sequence is TGTGCCATCATATCGGCAGCGGGAGGGCCCAATGAGCAGTTCTTC. Translated, it gives CAIISAAGGPNEQFF.

The V gene is TRBV11-3, the J gene TRBJ2-1; 9 bases are shared with TRBD2. This CDR3 has 15 amino acids. With 3 bases clipped from V and 10 bases from J, the junction kept 10 bases outside the gene matches. Per germline, CDR1 SGHNT and CDR2 YENEEA. CDR3 sequence (DNA): TGTGCCAGCAGCTTTAGCGGGAGTACCCCTTGGGAGCAGTTCTTC. This sequence encodes CASSFSGSTPWEQFF.

The rearrangement links TRBV5-4 to TRBJ1-2, with 7 bases fitting TRBD1. CDR3 size: 14 residues. Germline loops: CDR1 SGHNT, CDR2 YYREEE (reference sequence). V was pared by 1 base and J by 4 bases, with 4 bases of the junction left unmatched. The CDR3 protein is CASSLKTGSYGYTF. The CDR3 DNA is TGTGCCAGCAGCTTGAAGACAGGGAGCTATGGCTACACCTTC.

The DNA for the CDR3 is TGTGCCAGTAGTATCCCTTGGACGACTGCTAGTGGCTACACCTTC. This gives the protein CASSIPWTTASGYTF. This rearrangement joins TRBV19 to TRBJ1-2; no definite D call. Germline V gives CDR1 LNHDA, CDR2 SQIVND (reference sequence). V lost 3 bases to trimming and J lost 7 bases, with 18 bases between them. The CDR3 has 15 amino acids.

The V and J genes are TRBV28 and TRBJ2-7; 13 bases line up with TRBD2. The germline CDR1 and CDR2 sequences are MDHEN and SYDVKM. V was clipped by 5 bases and J by 5 bases; unmatched bases: 6. The CDR3 loop spans 15 amino acids. The CDR3 spells CASSHLTSGRNEQYF. The CDR3 DNA sequence: TGTGCCAGCAGTCACCTGACTAGCGGGAGGAACGAGCAGTACTTC.

This clone was seen only once. The CDR3 DNA reads TGTGCCAGCAGCACCTCACTAGCGGCTGGCGGGGAGCTGTTTTTT. Translated: CASSTSLAAGGELFF. The chain combines TRBV11-1 with TRBJ2-2, with TRBD2 matching over 8 bases. CDR3 length: 15 residues. Germline V gene data show CDR1 as SGHAT and CDR2 as FQDESV (reference sequence). The ends lost 5 bases at V and 7 bases at J; junction bases unmatched: 9.

The chain uses TRBV27 and TRBJ1-2; no clear D gene. Germline CDR1 is MNHEY and CDR2 is SMNVEV (reference sequence). The CDR3 has 14 residues. V was cut by 3 bases and J by 5 bases, with 13 bases left in between. The CDR3 here is CASSFPRGQYGYTF. The DNA of the CDR3 is TGTGCCAGCAGTTTTCCTAGAGGTCAATATGGCTACACCTTC.